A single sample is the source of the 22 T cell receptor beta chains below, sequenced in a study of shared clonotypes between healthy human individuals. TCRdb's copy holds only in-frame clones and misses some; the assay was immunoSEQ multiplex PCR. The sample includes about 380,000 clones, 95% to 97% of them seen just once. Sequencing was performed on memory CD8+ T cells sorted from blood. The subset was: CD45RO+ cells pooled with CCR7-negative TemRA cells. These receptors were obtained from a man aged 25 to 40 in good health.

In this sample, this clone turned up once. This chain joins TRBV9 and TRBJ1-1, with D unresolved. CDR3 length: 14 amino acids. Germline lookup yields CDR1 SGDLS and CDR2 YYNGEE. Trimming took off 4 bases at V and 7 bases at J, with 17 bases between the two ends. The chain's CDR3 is CASSPKSGRDEAFF. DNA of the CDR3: TGTGCCAGCAGCCCGAAAAGTGGTAGGGATGAAGCTTTCTTT.

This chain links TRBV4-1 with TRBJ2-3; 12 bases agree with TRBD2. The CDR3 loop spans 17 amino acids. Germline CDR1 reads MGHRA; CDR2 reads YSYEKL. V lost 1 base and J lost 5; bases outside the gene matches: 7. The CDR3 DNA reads TGCGCCAGCAGCCAAGTTCTAGCGGGAGGGCCAGTAGATACGCAGTATTTT. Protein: CASSQVLAGGPVDTQYF.

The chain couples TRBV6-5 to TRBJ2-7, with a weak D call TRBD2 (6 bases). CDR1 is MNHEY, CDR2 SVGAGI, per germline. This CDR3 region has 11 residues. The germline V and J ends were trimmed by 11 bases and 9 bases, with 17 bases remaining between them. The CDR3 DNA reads TGTGCCGCCAGGGACTCTCTCGGGCAGTACTTC. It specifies CAARDSLGQYF.

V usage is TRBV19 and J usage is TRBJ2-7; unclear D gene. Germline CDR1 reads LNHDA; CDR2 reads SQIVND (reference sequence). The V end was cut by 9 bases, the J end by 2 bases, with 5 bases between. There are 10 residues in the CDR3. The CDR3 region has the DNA TGTGCCAGGGACGCCTACGAGCAGTACTTC. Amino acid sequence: CARDAYEQYF.

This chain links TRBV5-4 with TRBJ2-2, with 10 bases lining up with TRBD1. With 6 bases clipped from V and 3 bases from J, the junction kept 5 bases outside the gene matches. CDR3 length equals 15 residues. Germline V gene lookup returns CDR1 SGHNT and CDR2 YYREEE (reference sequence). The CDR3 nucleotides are TGTGCCAGCACCTCCGGGACAGGGGACACCGGGGAGCTGTTTTTT. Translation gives CASTSGTGDTGELFF. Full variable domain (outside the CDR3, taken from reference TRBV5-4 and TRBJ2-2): ETGVTQSPTHLIKTRGQQVTLRCSSQSGHNTVSWYQQALGQGPQFIFQYYREEENGRGNFPPRFSGLQFPNYSSELNVNALELDDSALYLCASTSGTGDTGELFFGEGSRLTVL.

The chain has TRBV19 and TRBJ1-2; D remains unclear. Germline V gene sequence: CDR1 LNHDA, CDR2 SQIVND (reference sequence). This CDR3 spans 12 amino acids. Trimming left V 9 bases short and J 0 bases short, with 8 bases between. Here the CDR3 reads CASAPTNYGYTF. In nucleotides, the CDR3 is TGTGCCAGCGCACCGACTAACTATGGCTACACCTTC. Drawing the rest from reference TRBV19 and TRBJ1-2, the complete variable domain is DGGITQSPKYLFRKEGQNVTLSCEQNLNHDAMYWYRQDPGQGLRLIYYSQIVNDFQKGDIAEGYSVSREKKESFPLTVTSAQKNPTAFYLCASAPTNYGYTFGSGTRLTVV.

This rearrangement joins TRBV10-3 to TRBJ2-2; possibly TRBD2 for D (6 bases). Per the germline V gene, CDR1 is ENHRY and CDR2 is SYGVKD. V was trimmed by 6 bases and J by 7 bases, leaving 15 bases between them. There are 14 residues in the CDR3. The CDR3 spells CAISPTGVGGELFF. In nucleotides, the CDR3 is TGTGCCATCAGCCCTACGGGAGTCGGCGGGGAGCTGTTTTTT.

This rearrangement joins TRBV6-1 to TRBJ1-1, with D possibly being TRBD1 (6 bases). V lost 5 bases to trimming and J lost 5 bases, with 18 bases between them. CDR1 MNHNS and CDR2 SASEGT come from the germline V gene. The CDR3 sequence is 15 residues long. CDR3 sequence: CASSSWGGAGTEAFF. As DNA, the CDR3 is TGTGCCAGCAGTTCGTGGGGGGGCGCGGGGACTGAAGCTTTCTTT.

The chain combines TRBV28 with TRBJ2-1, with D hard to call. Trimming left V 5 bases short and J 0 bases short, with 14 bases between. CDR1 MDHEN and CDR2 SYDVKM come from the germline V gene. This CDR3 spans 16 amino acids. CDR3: CASSRLSNPSYNEQFF. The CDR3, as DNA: TGTGCCAGCAGTAGACTCTCCAACCCCTCCTACAATGAGCAGTTCTTC.

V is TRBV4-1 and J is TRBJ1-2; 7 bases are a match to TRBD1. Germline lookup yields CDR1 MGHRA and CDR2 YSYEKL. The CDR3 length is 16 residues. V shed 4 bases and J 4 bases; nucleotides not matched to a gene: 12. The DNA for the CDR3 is TGCGCCAGCAGCCCGAGTTTCGTCCGGGACAGCTATGGCTACACCTTC. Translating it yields CASSPSFVRDSYGYTF.

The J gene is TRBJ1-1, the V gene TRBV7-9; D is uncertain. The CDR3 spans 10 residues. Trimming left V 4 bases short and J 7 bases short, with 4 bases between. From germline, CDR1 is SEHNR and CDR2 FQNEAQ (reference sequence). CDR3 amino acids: CASSSGEAFF. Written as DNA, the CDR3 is TGTGCCAGCAGCTCAGGTGAAGCTTTCTTT.

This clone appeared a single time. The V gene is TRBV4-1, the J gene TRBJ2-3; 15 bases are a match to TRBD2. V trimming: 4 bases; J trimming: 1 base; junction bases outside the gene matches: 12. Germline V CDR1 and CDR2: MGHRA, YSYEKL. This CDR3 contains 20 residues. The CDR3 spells CASSPLPGLAGGWGTDTQYF. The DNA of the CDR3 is TGCGCCAGCAGCCCTCTTCCGGGACTAGCGGGAGGTTGGGGCACAGATACGCAGTATTTT.

CDR3 DNA sequence: TGTGCCACCAGCAGAATGGGGGGCCCGGGGGAGACCTCCTACAATGAGCAGTTCTTC. Translated: CATSRMGGPGETSYNEQFF. The genes are TRBV15 and TRBJ2-1; D assignment may be TRBD1 or TRBD2 (6 bases each). CDR1 LNHNV and CDR2 YYDKDF come from the germline V gene (reference sequence). With 2 bases removed from V and 0 bases from J, the gap between germline ends came to 20 bases. The CDR3 spans 19 residues. The full variable domain, its missing parts supplied by reference TRBV15 and TRBJ2-1, is DAMVIQNPRYQVTQFGKPVTLSCSQTLNHNVMYWYQQKSSQAPKLLFHYYDKDFNNEADTPDNFQSRRPNTSFCFLDIRSPGLGDTAMYLCATSRMGGPGETSYNEQFFGPGTRLTVL.

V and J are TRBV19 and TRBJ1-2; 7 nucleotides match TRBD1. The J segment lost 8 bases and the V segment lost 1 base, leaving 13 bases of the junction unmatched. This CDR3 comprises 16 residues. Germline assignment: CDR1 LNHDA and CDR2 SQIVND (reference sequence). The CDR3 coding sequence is TGTGCCAGTAGTATAGGAGGGACAGCTTTTTCAAGCGGCTACACCTTC. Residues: CASSIGGTAFSSGYTF.

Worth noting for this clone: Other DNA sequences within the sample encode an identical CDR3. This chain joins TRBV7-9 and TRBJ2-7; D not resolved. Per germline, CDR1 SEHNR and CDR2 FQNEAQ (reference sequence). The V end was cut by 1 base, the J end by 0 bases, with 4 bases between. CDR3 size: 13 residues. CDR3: CASSLGVSYEQYF. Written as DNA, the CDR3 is TGTGCCAGCAGCTTAGGCGTCTCCTACGAGCAGTACTTC.

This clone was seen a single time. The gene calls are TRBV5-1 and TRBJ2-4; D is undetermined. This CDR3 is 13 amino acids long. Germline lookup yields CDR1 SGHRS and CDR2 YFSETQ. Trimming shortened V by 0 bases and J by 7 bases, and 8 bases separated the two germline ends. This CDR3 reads CASSLADENIQYF. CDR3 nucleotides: TGCGCCAGCAGCTTGGCCGACGAGAACATTCAGTACTTC.

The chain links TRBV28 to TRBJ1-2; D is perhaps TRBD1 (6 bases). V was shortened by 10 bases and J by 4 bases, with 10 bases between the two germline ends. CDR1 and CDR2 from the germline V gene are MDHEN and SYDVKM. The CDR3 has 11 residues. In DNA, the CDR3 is TGTGCCACGGCAGGGGCCTATGGCTACACCTTC. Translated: CATAGAYGYTF.

The CDR3 DNA reads as TGTGCCAGAAGTCCCCGACTAGGCACCTACAATGAGCAGTTCTTC. This encodes CARSPRLGTYNEQFF. The chain joins TRBV5-3 to TRBJ2-1; possibly TRBD2 for D (6 bases). Being an ORF, TRBV5-3 has a function that is uncertain. The CDR3 totals 15 residues. Trimming stripped 5 bases from V and 2 bases from J, with 14 bases between.

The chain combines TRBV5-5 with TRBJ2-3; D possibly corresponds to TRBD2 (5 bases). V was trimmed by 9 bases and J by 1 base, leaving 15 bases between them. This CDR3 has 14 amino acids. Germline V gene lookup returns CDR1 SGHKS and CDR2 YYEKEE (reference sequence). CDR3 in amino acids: CATGFSARTDTQYF. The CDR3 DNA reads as TGTGCCACAGGCTTTAGCGCCCGCACAGATACGCAGTATTTT.

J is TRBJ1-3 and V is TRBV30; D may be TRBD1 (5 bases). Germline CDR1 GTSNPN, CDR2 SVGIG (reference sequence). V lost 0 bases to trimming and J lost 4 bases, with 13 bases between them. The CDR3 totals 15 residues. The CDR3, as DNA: TGTGCCTGGAGTGTGCGCGGGACTCTAGGAAACACCATATATTTT. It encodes CAWSVRGTLGNTIYF.

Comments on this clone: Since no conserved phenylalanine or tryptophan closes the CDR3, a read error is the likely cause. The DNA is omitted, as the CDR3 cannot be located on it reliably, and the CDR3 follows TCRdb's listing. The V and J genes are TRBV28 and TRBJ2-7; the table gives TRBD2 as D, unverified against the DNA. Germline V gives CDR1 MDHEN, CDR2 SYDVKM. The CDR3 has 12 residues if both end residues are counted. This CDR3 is CASSPPGTSGIL.

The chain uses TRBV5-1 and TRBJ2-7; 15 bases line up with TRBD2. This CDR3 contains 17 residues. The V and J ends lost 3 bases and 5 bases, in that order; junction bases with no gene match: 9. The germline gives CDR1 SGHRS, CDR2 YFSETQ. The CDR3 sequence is CASSSGLAGGYLNEQYF. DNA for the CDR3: TGCGCCAGCAGCTCCGGACTAGCGGGAGGGTATTTGAACGAGCAGTACTTC.